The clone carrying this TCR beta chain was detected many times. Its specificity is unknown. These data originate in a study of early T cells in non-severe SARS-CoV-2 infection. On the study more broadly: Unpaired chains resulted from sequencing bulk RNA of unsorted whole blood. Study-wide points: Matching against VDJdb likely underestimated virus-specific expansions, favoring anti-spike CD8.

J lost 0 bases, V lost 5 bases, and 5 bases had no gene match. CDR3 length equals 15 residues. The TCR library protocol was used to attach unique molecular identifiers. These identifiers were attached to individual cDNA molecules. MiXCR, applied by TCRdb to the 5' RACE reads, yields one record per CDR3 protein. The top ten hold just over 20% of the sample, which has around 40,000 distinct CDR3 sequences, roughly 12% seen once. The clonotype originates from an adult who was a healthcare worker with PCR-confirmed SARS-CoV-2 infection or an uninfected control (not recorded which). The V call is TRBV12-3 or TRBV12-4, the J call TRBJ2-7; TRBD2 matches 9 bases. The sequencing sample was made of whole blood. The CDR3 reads CASSLLAGPSYEQYF. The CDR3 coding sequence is TGTGCCAGCAGTCTGCTAGCGGGACCCTCCTACGAGCAGTACTTC.